Listed here are 10 T cell receptor beta chains from one sample, sequenced in a study of shared clonotypes between healthy human individuals (dated by TCRdb to about 2020). Library preparation employed the immunoSEQ multiplex PCR assay. TCRdb's version of the immuneACCESS table is confined to in-frame rearrangements and falls short of the full clone set. An unresolved V gene accounts for under half of the shortfall where checked; the remainder is of unknown origin. This sample holds 600,000 to 700,000 clones; around 73% were observed only once. Clones ranked in the top ten supply 1.5% to 2% of the sample. Sequencing was carried out using memory CD4+ T cells sorted from blood. The cell subset or site label of this sample denotes: CD45RA-negative fraction. Receptors were obtained from a woman aged 25 to 39 in good health.

This clone was picked up one time. The same CDR3 is also encoded by other DNA sequences in this sample. The chain has TRBV6-5 and TRBJ2-7; D remains unclear. Germline CDR1 reads MNHEY; CDR2 reads SVGAGI. The CDR3 is 9 amino acids. V lost 8 bases and J 4 bases, leaving 3 bases between the germline ends. The CDR3 coding sequence is TGTGCCAGCGGATACGAGCAGTACTTC. Its translation is CASGYEQYF.

V and J are TRBV5-4 and TRBJ1-2; D possibly corresponds to TRBD1 (6 bases). There are 14 residues in the CDR3. Trimming stripped 5 bases from V and 8 bases from J, with 19 bases between. Per the germline V gene, CDR1 is SGHNT and CDR2 is YYREEE (reference sequence). For the CDR3, the DNA is TGTGCCAGCAGTTACTTTTTACAGGGAGGCGGCTACACCTTC. Translating it yields CASSYFLQGGGYTF.

The V call is TRBV4-1, the J call TRBJ2-2; the D gene is possibly TRBD1 (5 bases). V lost 2 bases and J lost 1, with 11 bases in between. In germline, CDR1 is MGHRA, CDR2 YSYEKL. CDR3 length: 16 residues. The CDR3 DNA sequence: TGCGCCAGCAGCCAACCGTTTGACAGGAACACCGGGGAGCTGTTTTTT. As protein: CASSQPFDRNTGELFF.

DNA for the CDR3: TGTGCCAGCAGTTTCGAGGCAGGGATCGAGCAGTACTTC. Its protein is CASSFEAGIEQYF. The chain couples TRBV6-5 to TRBJ2-7; D may be TRBD1 (5 bases). Germline V gene data show CDR1 as MNHEY and CDR2 as SVGAGI. V was shortened by 4 bases and J by 6 bases, with 13 bases between the two germline ends. The CDR3 is 13 residues long.

This clone was counted between two and nine times. This chain uses TRBV5-6 with TRBJ1-5; maybe TRBD1 (5 bases). The CDR3 covers 16 residues. CDR1 and CDR2 (germline): SGHDT, YYEEEE. V was trimmed by 2 bases and J by 2 bases, leaving 14 bases between them. CDR3 sequence: CASSFGGSGRNQPQHF. CDR3 bases: TGTGCCAGCAGCTTTGGAGGTTCGGGGCGCAATCAGCCCCAGCATTTT. The full variable domain, rest sourced from reference TRBV5-6 and TRBJ1-5, is DAGVTQSPTHLIKTRGQQVTLRCSPKSGHDTVSWYQQALGQGPQFIFQYYEEEERQRGNFPDRFSGHQFPNYSSELNVNALLLGDSALYLCASSFGGSGRNQPQHFGDGTRLSIL.

The V gene is TRBV11-3, the J gene TRBJ2-6; unclear D gene. The CDR3 sequence is 18 residues long. Trimming left V 4 bases short and J 5 bases short, with 21 bases between. The V gene's germline CDR1 is SGHNT and CDR2 YENEEA. The CDR3 sequence: CASSSPIDRQSRANVLTF. In DNA, the CDR3 is TGTGCCAGCAGCTCCCCGATCGATCGACAAAGTCGGGCCAACGTCCTGACTTTC. Together with reference TRBV11-3 and TRBJ2-6, the CDR3 gives the full variable domain: EAGVVQSPRYKIIEKKQPVAFWCNPISGHNTLYWYLQNLGQGPELLIRYENEEAVDDSQLPKDRFSAERLKGVDSTLKIQPAELGDSAVYLCASSSPIDRQSRANVLTFGAGSRLTVL.

This clone occurred a few times. The chain employs TRBV5-4 and TRBJ2-7; TRBD1 agrees at 9 bases. Germline V CDR1 and CDR2: SGHNT, YYREEE (reference sequence). This CDR3 is 14 amino acids long. With 3 bases clipped from V and 6 bases from J, the junction kept 7 bases outside the gene matches. CDR3 in DNA: TGTGCCAGCAGCTCGGACAGGGGAAAATTCGAGCAGTACTTC. Amino acid sequence: CASSSDRGKFEQYF.

V is TRBV6-6 and J is TRBJ2-2, with 9 bases identical to TRBD2. This CDR3 contains 14 residues. Per germline, CDR1 MNHNY and CDR2 SVGAGI (reference sequence). Trimming removed 8 bases from V and 5 bases from J; junction bases left unmatched: 6. The chain's CDR3 is CASLISGRTGELFF. The DNA of the CDR3 is TGTGCCAGCCTGATTAGCGGGAGAACCGGGGAGCTGTTTTTT.

V and J are TRBV18 and TRBJ2-2, with TRBD2 matching over 10 bases. The germline gives CDR1 KGHSH, CDR2 LQKENI. Trimming took 5 bases from V and 5 from J; bases not matched to a gene: 8. The CDR3 length is 16 residues. Here the CDR3 reads CASSRSASGSTGELFF. Here the CDR3 DNA reads TGTGCCAGCTCAAGGTCCGCTAGCGGGAGTACCGGGGAGCTGTTTTTT.

The chain recombines TRBV28 with TRBJ2-7, with 8 bases fitting TRBD2. Trimming removed 6 bases from V and 0 bases from J; junction bases left unmatched: 10. Germline CDR1 MDHEN, CDR2 SYDVKM. The CDR3 length is 16 residues. For the CDR3, the DNA is TGTGCCAGCAGCCCGCCGGGGGGGGTAATCTCCTACGAGCAGTACTTC. Protein product: CASSPPGGVISYEQYF.